This T cell receptor beta chain was recovered during a study of beta chain features in type 1 diabetes. CDR3 length: 14 residues. Germline-derived CDR1 and CDR2 are SGHRS and YFSETQ. The V end was cut by 4 bases, the J end by 1 base, with 11 bases between. This clone occurred a few times. Antigen specificity is unknown. As every portion of the isolated RNA was reverse transcribed, the sequencing read expressed TCRB transcripts. The table came from immunoSEQ multiplex PCR; TCRdb's copy has only in-frame clones and leaves some out. The data contain about 270,000 clones, around 15% of them singletons. Overall study results and limits: Researchers report that Type 1 diabetes patients had moderately but significantly shorter TCRB CDR3s across all four CD4+ subsets. Since sequencing was performed on cDNA, cells with high TCR expression could be over-represented.

Material for sequencing was naive CD4+ T cells from blood. The J gene is TRBJ2-5, the V gene TRBV5-1; TRBD1 is a possible D gene (6 bases). The clonotype comes from a man aged 30 to 39 with type 1 diabetes. CDR3 DNA: TGCGCCAGCAGCCGAGGACAGCCCCAAGAGACCCAGTACTTC. Protein sequence: CASSRGQPQETQYF.